The 18 T cell receptor beta chains listed next were all sequenced from one sample in a study of cytomegalovirus exposure and HLA in healthy donors. Researchers ran the PCR with 60 Vbeta and 13 Jbeta primers. Using immunoSEQ multiplex PCR, the repertoire was profiled, and TCRdb retains in-frame clones only, with some absent. Of 120,000 to 150,000 clones in the sample, about four fifths were seen once. Sequencing used PBMCs. These receptors were obtained from a male donor in good health and CMV-seronegative.

This rearrangement joins TRBV7-9 to TRBJ2-7; the D gene is possibly TRBD1 (5 bases). Trimming removed 5 bases from V and 2 bases from J, with 19 bases in between. The V gene's germline CDR1 is SEHNR and CDR2 FQNEAQ (reference sequence). The CDR3 contains 16 residues. CDR3 coding DNA: TGTGCCAGCAGCCCAACCTTGTCCAGGGCAGCCTACGAGCAGTACTTC. Translated: CASSPTLSRAAYEQYF.

This chain joins TRBV9 and TRBJ2-5; 9 nucleotides align to TRBD1. CDR1 SGDLS and CDR2 YYNGEE come from the germline V gene. With 3 bases clipped from V and 5 bases from J, the junction kept 11 bases outside the gene matches. The CDR3 extends over 16 amino acids. In DNA, the CDR3 is TGTGCCAGCAGCGCGTCCGCCGGGACAGGGTTCGAGACCCAGTACTTC. Translating gives CASSASAGTGFETQYF.

This clone was seen once. The chain combines TRBV4-1 with TRBJ2-7; 9 bases map to TRBD1. Per the germline V gene, CDR1 is MGHRA and CDR2 is YSYEKL. This CDR3 spans 15 amino acids. Unmatched junction bases numbered 7, after V lost 2 bases and J lost 5 bases. The CDR3, as DNA: TGCGCCAGCAGCCAATATGGGACAGGGTGGGACGAGCAGTACTTC. Protein sequence: CASSQYGTGWDEQYF.

The chain couples TRBV7-6 to TRBJ2-3; D possibly corresponds to TRBD2 (7 bases). Deletions cut 2 bases from V and 2 bases from J, with 14 bases between. CDR3 length equals 16 residues. CDR1 and CDR2 (germline): SGHVS, FNYEAQ. The CDR3 loop is CASSLRRGPDTDTQYF. For the CDR3, the DNA is TGTGCCAGCAGCTTACGGCGGGGGCCCGACACAGATACGCAGTATTTT.

The chain carries TRBV4-3 and TRBJ1-2; TRBD1 matches 8 bases. Germline trimming cut 0 bases from V and 4 bases from J; bases unmatched to any gene: 4. This CDR3 is built from 15 residues. Per the germline V gene, CDR1 is LGHNA and CDR2 is YSLEER. CDR3 residues: CASSQDGQGVYGYTF. The CDR3 DNA reads as TGCGCCAGCAGCCAAGATGGACAGGGAGTCTATGGCTACACCTTC.

The chain joins TRBV4-1 to TRBJ1-1; 8 nucleotides align to TRBD1. CDR3 length equals 17 residues. The V and J ends lost 0 bases and 2 bases, in that order; junction bases with no gene match: 8. The V gene's germline CDR1 is MGHRA and CDR2 YSYEKL. CDR3 sequence reads: CASSQDPGQGGNTEAFF. CDR3 nucleotide sequence: TGCGCCAGCAGCCAAGATCCCGGACAGGGAGGTAACACTGAAGCTTTCTTT.

This chain connects TRBV27 to TRBJ1-4, with D perhaps TRBD1 (5 bases). This CDR3 contains 14 residues. V shed 5 bases and J shed 8 bases, with 15 bases lying between them. Germline V gene sequence: CDR1 MNHEY, CDR2 SMNVEV (reference sequence). The CDR3 loop reads CASSQGFIGEKLFF. For the CDR3, the DNA is TGTGCCAGCAGTCAGGGCTTTATAGGGGAAAAACTGTTTTTT.

The genes are TRBV9 and TRBJ1-2, with 11 bases aligning to TRBD1. This CDR3 spans 15 amino acids. CDR1 is SGDLS and CDR2 is YYNGEE in the germline V gene. The junction had 2 bases not matched to a gene; V was cut back by 0 bases and J by 4 bases. The CDR3 sequence: CASSVGGTGGYGYTF. The CDR3 region has the DNA TGTGCCAGCAGCGTAGGGGGGACAGGGGGCTATGGCTACACCTTC.

The chain is built from TRBV29-1 and TRBJ2-3, with 9 nucleotides matching TRBD2. CDR3 length: 17 amino acids. From germline, CDR1 is SQVTM and CDR2 ANQGSEA. Trimming took 2 bases from V and 0 from J; bases not matched to a gene: 9. As DNA, the CDR3 is TGCAGCGTTGAACTCCTCCGTAGCGGGAGTAGCACAGATACGCAGTATTTT. Protein sequence: CSVELLRSGSSTDTQYF.

This clone was recorded a few times. V gene TRBV18 combines with J gene TRBJ2-5, with 8 bases lining up with TRBD2. V was pared by 5 bases and J by 11 bases, with 19 bases of the junction left unmatched. This CDR3 comprises 16 residues. Germline V gives CDR1 KGHSH, CDR2 LQKENI. The CDR3 loop reads CASSESAGGPMGEQYF. The CDR3 DNA follows: TGTGCCAGCTCAGAATCCGCGGGAGGACCAATGGGGGAGCAGTACTTC.

CDR3 nucleotides: TGCAGCGCCGCCTTAGGCGGGAGGGCCGTCGATACGCAGTATTTT. Protein sequence: CSAALGGRAVDTQYF. J is TRBJ2-3 and V is TRBV29-1, with TRBD2 matching 9 bases. After removal of 7 bases from V and 6 bases from J, the junction contained 14 bases not matched to a gene. The length of the CDR3 is 15 residues. The V gene's germline CDR1 is SQVTM and CDR2 ANQGSEA.

This clone was picked up a small number of times. The chain couples TRBV5-4 to TRBJ1-2; D unresolved. CDR3 length equals 15 residues. The germline V gene has CDR1 SGHNT and CDR2 YYREEE (reference sequence). Trimming shortened V by 4 bases and J by 0 bases, and 13 bases separated the two germline ends. CDR3 in DNA: TGTGCCAGCAGCGCTAATGGGCAGACTAACTATGGCTACACCTTC. Translated, it gives CASSANGQTNYGYTF.

This clone was counted once. The chain carries TRBV4-2 and TRBJ2-7, with D unresolved. The CDR3 has 13 residues. Trimming removed 0 bases from V and 6 bases from J, with 9 bases in between. Germline V lookup: CDR1 LGHNA, CDR2 YNFKEQ. CDR3 in DNA: TGTGCCAGCAGCCAAGATGGCAGGTCCGAGCAGTACTTC. It codes for CASSQDGRSEQYF.

The chain has TRBV7-6 and TRBJ1-2; the D gene is possibly TRBD1 (5 bases). Between the trimmed V and J ends, which lost 7 bases and 5 bases, there was a span of 23 bases. CDR1 and CDR2 from the germline V gene are SGHVS and FNYEAQ. This CDR3 has 16 residues. CDR3 region: CASTPGVRDPLYGYTF. CDR3 nucleotides: TGTGCCAGCACCCCGGGGGTCCGGGACCCACTATATGGCTACACCTTC.

This clone was counted a single time. The V and J genes are TRBV5-6 and TRBJ2-7; unclear D gene. Deletions cut 2 bases from V and 7 bases from J, with 16 bases between. CDR1 is SGHDT, CDR2 YYEEEE, per germline. The CDR3 contains 14 residues. CDR3 residues: CASSFVLLQEEQYF. DNA of the CDR3: TGTGCCAGCAGCTTCGTTCTTCTTCAAGAGGAGCAGTACTTC.

The chain employs TRBV29-1 and TRBJ1-2; possibly TRBD1 for D (5 bases). The germline V and J ends were trimmed by 0 bases and 1 base, with 15 bases remaining between them. The germline CDR1 and CDR2 sequences are SQVTM and ANQGSEA. CDR3 length equals 16 residues. The CDR3 sequence is CSVEDSEGAINYGYTF. The CDR3 DNA reads TGCAGCGTTGAAGACTCGGAAGGGGCCATTAACTATGGCTACACCTTC.

The J gene is TRBJ2-2, the V gene TRBV5-1; maybe TRBD1 (5 bases). Germline CDR1 reads SGHRS; CDR2 reads YFSETQ. Trimming took 3 bases from V and 4 from J, leaving 13 bases between them. This CDR3 comprises 15 residues. CDR3 in DNA: TGCGCCAGCAGCTATGAAGGGGTGGGCACCGGGGAGCTGTTTTTT. This gives the protein CASSYEGVGTGELFF.

The V and J genes are TRBV7-3 and TRBJ1-2, with D tentatively TRBD1 (6 bases). V shed 3 bases and J shed 3 bases, with 14 bases lying between them. CDR1 is SGHTA and CDR2 is FQGTGA in the germline V gene. The CDR3 sequence is 15 residues long. The CDR3 here is CASSFGTPRDYGYTF. CDR3 coding DNA: TGTGCCAGCAGCTTTGGGACACCGAGGGACTATGGCTACACCTTC.